A selection of T cell receptor beta chains follows, all from one sample in a study of control samples from healthy donors and cancer patients. Method: immunoSEQ multiplex PCR; TCRdb's copy keeps in-frame clones and lacks some. The sample lists about 130,000 clones; about 93% were seen once. Input material: blood. The receptors come from a man aged 40-49 years in good health. The conserved cysteine and the conserved F or W are not part of the CDR3 here. The D gene is left open where the match is weak.

>TRBJ2-5|TRBV6-1|.
ASSEAKTSQETQY
>TRBJ2-7|TRBV9|.
ASSVGSSGYEQY
>TRBJ1-2|TRBV20-1|.
SATYGYT
>TRBJ1-1|TRBV5-1|TRBD1
ASSLAGQGAFKETEAF
>TRBJ2-1|TRBV19|TRBD2
ASRHKSGGASYNEQF
>TRBJ1-2|TRBV5-4|TRBD1
ATSQRTGYNYGYT
>TRBJ1-3|TRBV30|.
AGGGNTIY
>TRBJ2-5|TRBV2|.
ASRREEATQY
>TRBJ2-2|TRBV14|.
ASSLLFTGELF
>TRBJ2-5|TRBV2|.
ASSEAGIGGETQY
>TRBJ1-4|TRBV7-6|.
ASSLNIEQPNEKLF
>TRBJ2-2|TRBV5-8|.
ASSPLGRNTGELF
>TRBJ1-2|TRBV5-4|.
ASSLAGDWNYGYT
>TRBJ1-1|TRBV7-3|.
ASSLQPTSNTEAF
>TRBJ1-2|TRBV11-2|.
ASSLDIGILLT
>TRBJ2-2|TRBV6-6|.
ASAGSRNTGELF
>TRBJ2-1|TRBV7-3|TRBD1
ASSSTGGAYNEQF
>TRBJ2-5|TRBV2|TRBD1
ASTRTGNRGETQY
>TRBJ1-2|TRBV14|.
ASSPGLPSYGYT
>TRBJ2-7|TRBV5-1|TRBD1
ASSSGQGGYGSSYEQY
>TRBJ1-2|TRBV10-3|.
AITRDPSEGYT
>TRBJ2-7|TRBV4-1|TRBD2
ASSPGLADSYEQY
>TRBJ2-7|TRBV2|TRBD2
ASSPLAGGLGEQY
>TRBJ1-4|TRBV3-1/TRBV3-2|.
ASSRVLGDEKLF
>TRBJ2-2|TRBV2|.
ASSPRLNTGELF
>TRBJ1-4|TRBV7-8|.
ASSLAGDNEKLF
>TRBJ2-7|TRBV27|.
ASKPPRLAYEQY
>TRBJ2-3|TRBV11-2|.
ASSLALGRDTQY
>TRBJ2-5|TRBV6-5|TRBD2
ASRRMRGQETQY
>TRBJ2-3|TRBV10-1|.
ASSARGSDTQY
>TRBJ1-4|TRBV5-1|.
ASSLDTANNEKLF
>TRBJ1-4|TRBV2|.
ASNRGRINEKLF
>TRBJ2-1|TRBV11-3|.
ASSLRGTSTNEQF
>TRBJ2-3|TRBV10-1|.
ASSDFVGGTQY
>TRBJ1-2|TRBV2|.
ASSEVGQGAGYT
>TRBJ1-2|TRBV6-5|.
ASSLSAPPRGYT
>TRBJ1-1|TRBV19|TRBD1
ASSIETGQGNTEAF
>TRBJ2-7|TRBV7-7|.
ASSLGQRSEEEQY
>TRBJ2-7|TRBV30|.
AWSRTRRQGHEQY
>TRBJ2-7|TRBV5-1|.
ASSPARGGPYEQY
>TRBJ2-7|TRBV5-1|.
ASSLVEYEQY
>TRBJ1-3|TRBV9|.
ASSPGTAGNTIY
>TRBJ1-2|TRBV12-3/TRBV12-4|TRBD1
ASSNRQGNGYT
>TRBJ1-4|TRBV6-5|.
ASRLPGRGEKLF
>TRBJ1-1|TRBV12-3/TRBV12-4|.
ASSLRTTAF
>TRBJ1-5|TRBV2|.
ASSEQEDQPQH
>TRBJ1-5|TRBV24-1|.
ATSDQGSHQPQH
>TRBJ1-5|TRBV6-1|TRBD1
ASSESMDRGPQH
>TRBJ2-7|TRBV9|.
ASSVAGTDTYEQY
>TRBJ1-2|TRBV5-1|TRBD1
ASSLDRGRAYGYT
>TRBJ2-2|TRBV29-1|TRBD2
SVRTLAGNTGELF
>TRBJ1-1|TRBV28|.
ASSFWGVGTEAF
>TRBJ2-6|TRBV5-5|TRBD1
ASETGTGVAGANVLT
>TRBJ2-2|TRBV11-3|.
ASSHGNTGELF
>TRBJ2-3|TRBV3-1/TRBV3-2|.
ASRRKDLTDTQY
>TRBJ2-7|TRBV3-1/TRBV3-2|.
ASSPFPGAIDEQY
>TRBJ2-3|TRBV6-1|TRBD1
ASSERGQVTDTQY
>TRBJ2-1|TRBV5-1|.
ASQDSSSYNEQF
>TRBJ1-1|TRBV30|.
AWSVLGGATEAF